This TCR beta chain came from a study of blood T cell repertoires in COVID-19. Whole-study context: Samples representing acute and convalescent COVID-19 were sourced from the United States, Italy and Spain. The analysed material was cDNA or gDNA that came from T cells, B-cell-depleted T cells, or PBMCs.

Per the original data handling: Amplification of reference gene primers provided the estimated nucleated cell counts. This table comes from immunoSEQ multiplex PCR, and its TCRdb copy is limited to in-frame clones, with some not included. D and trimming come from the DNA, and the V and J calls and clone size come from that table. Of about 220,000 clones listed, about four fifths are singletons. This clone was detected only once. This CDR3 has 15 residues. V lost 7 bases, J lost 4 bases, and 19 bases lay in between. Germline CDR1 and CDR2: LNHDA and SQIVND (reference sequence). The chain carries TRBV19 and TRBJ1-2; no clear D. The clonotype comes from a woman aged 60-75 years who had recovered from COVID-19. The sample comprised PBMCs or T cells enriched from blood (not recorded which). In nucleotides, the CDR3 is TGTGCCAGTAAGAACCCCGGAGGGCCCGGCTATGGCTACACCTTC. Translated: CASKNPGGPGYGYTF.